What follows are 3 T cell receptor beta chains derived from one specimen sequenced in a study of low-dose radiotherapy and immunotherapy resistance in tumors. Noted time point: before trial treatment. Amplification, which lasted 20 PCR cycles, used a constant-region primer and V-primer adapter to amplify TCRs. MiXCR, run by TCRdb on the reads, gives a single entry per CDR3 protein. The sample shows about 50,000 distinct CDR3 sequences, 12% of them seen only once. Sequences were derived from PBMCs, sampled before treatment. These receptors were taken from a female donor with ovarian cancer.

Worth noting for this clonotype: Germline and junction disagree at one end, which may indicate a read error. The gene calls are TRBV5-6 and TRBJ2-1; TRBD2 matches 9 bases. The CDR3 length is 14 residues. CDR1 and CDR2 from the germline V gene are SGHDT and YYEEEE. The CDR3 protein is CASILELAGNEQFF. The CDR3 bases are TGTGCCAGCATCTTGGAACTAGCGGGCAATGAGCAGTTCTTC.

Concerning this clonotype itself: The likely explanation is a read error, given a far larger clone one base away. The V and J genes are TRBV13 and TRBJ2-3; 7 bases agree with TRBD1. Germline values: CDR1 PRHDT, CDR2 FYEKMQ (reference sequence). This CDR3 is built from 15 residues. CDR3 coding DNA: TGTGCCAGCAGCTTGGGGACAGTTAGCACAGTTACGCAGTATTTT. This encodes CASSLGTVSTVTQYF. The whole variable domain, remainder taken from reference TRBV13 and TRBJ2-3, is AAGVIQSPRHLIKEKRETATLKCYPIPRHDTVYWYQQGPGQDPQFLISFYEKMQSDKGSIPDRFSAQQFSDYHSELNMSSLELGDSALYFCASSLGTVSTVTQYFGPGTRLTVL.

This clonotype was observed at least ten times. The rearrangement links TRBV27 to TRBJ1-2; D might be TRBD1 (5 bases). This CDR3 has 13 amino acids. From germline, CDR1 is MNHEY and CDR2 SMNVEV (reference sequence). Trimming left V 9 bases short and J 4 bases short, with 15 bases between. In DNA form, the CDR3 reads TGTGCCAGTACCCCGGTGGGGGGCTATGGCTACACCTTC. It specifies CASTPVGGYGYTF.